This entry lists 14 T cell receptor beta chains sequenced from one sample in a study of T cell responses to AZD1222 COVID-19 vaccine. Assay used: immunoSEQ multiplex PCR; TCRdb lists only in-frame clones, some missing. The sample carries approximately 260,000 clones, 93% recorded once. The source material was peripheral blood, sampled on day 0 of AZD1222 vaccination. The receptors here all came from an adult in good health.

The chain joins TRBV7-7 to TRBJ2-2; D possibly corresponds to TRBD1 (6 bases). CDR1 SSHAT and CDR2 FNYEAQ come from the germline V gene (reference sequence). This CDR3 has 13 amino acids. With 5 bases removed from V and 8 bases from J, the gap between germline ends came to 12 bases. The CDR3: CASSTDSLGELFF. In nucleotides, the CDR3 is TGTGCCAGCAGCACGGACAGCCTGGGGGAGCTGTTTTTT.

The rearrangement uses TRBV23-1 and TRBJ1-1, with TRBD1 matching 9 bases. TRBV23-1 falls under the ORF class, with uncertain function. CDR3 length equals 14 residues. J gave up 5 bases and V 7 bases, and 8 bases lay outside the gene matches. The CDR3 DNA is TGCGCCAGCAATCGCCACAGGGGGCGGACTGAAGCTTTCTTT. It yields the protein CASNRHRGRTEAFF.

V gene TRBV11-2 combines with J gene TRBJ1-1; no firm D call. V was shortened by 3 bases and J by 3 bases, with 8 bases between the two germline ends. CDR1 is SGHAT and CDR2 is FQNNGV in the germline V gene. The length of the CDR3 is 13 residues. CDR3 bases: TGTGCCAGCAGCTTCATTGGGGACACTGAAGCTTTCTTT. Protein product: CASSFIGDTEAFF.

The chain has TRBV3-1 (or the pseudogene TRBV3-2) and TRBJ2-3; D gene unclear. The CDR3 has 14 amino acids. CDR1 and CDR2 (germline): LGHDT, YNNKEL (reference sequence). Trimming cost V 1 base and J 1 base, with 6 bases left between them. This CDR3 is CASSQGICTDTQYF. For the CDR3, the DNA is TGTGCCAGCAGCCAAGGGATCTGCACAGATACGCAGTATTTT.

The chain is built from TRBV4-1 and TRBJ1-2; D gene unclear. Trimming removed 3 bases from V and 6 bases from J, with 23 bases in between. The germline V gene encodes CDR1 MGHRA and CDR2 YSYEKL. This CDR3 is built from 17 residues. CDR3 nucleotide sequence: TGCGCCAGCAGCCAGCTCGGGCCCCGTGGGAAAGATCATGGCTACACCTTC. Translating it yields CASSQLGPRGKDHGYTF.

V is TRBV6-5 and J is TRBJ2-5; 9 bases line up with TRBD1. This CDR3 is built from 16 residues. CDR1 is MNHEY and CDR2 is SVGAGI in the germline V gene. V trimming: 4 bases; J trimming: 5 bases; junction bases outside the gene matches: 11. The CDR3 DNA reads TGTGCCAGCAGTTCTTTAGGGACAGGGATTAAGGAGACCCAGTACTTC. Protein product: CASSSLGTGIKETQYF.

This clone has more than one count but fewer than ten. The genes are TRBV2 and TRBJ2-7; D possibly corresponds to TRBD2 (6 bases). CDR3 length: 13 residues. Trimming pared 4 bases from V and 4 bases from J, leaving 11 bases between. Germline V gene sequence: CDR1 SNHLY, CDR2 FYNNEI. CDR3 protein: CASSVGGIYEQYF. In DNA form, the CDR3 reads TGTGCCAGCAGTGTCGGAGGGATATACGAGCAGTACTTC.

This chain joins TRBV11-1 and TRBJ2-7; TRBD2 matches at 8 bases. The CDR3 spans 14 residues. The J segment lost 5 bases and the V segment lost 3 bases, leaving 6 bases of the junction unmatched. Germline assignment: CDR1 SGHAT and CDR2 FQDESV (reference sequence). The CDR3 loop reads CASSLMSGSHEQYF. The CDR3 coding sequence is TGTGCCAGCAGCTTGATGAGCGGGAGCCACGAGCAGTACTTC.

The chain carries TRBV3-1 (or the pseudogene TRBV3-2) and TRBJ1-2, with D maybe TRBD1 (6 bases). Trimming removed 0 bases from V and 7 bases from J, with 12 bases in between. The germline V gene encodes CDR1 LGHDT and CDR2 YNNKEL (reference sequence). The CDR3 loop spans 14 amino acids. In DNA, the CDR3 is TGTGCCAGCAGCCAAGATTTAGGGGGGGGTGGCTACACCTTC. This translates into CASSQDLGGGGYTF.

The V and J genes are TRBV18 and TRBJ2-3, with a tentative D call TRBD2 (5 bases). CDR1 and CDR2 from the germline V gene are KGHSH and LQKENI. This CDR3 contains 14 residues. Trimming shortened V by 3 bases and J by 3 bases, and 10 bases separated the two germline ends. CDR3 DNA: TGTGCCAGCTCACCGGAAGCGGTAACAGATACGCAGTATTTT. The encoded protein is CASSPEAVTDTQYF.

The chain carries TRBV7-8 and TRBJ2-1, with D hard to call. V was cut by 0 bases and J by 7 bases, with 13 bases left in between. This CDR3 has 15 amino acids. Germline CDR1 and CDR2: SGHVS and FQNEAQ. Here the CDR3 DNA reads TGTGCCAGCAGCTTAGCTTATGCCCTCAGAAATGAGCAGTTCTTC. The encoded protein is CASSLAYALRNEQFF.

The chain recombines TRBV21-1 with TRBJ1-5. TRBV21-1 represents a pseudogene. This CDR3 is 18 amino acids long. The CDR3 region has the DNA TGTGCCAGCAGCTCCCCGGGGCGGCATAGTTGCCCCCTCCAGCCCCAGCATTTT. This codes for CASSSPGRHSCPLQPQHF.

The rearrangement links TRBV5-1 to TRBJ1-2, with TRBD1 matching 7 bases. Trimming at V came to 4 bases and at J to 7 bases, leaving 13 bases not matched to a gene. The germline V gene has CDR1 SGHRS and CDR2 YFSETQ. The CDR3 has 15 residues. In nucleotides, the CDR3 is TGCGCCAGCAGCCTGGGGTCCGGGACAGATGGTGGCTACACCTTC. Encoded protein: CASSLGSGTDGGYTF. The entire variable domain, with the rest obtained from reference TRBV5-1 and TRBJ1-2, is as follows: KAGVTQTPRYLIKTRGQQVTLSCSPISGHRSVSWYQQTPGQGLQFLFEYFSETQRNKGNFPGRFSGRQFSNSRSEMNVSTLELGDSALYLCASSLGSGTDGGYTFGSGTRLTVV.

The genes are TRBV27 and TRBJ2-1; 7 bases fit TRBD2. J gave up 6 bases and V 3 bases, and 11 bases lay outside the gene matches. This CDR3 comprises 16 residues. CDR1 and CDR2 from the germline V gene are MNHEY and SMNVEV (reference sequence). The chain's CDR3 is CASSLLLAGGINEQFF. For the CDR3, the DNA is TGTGCCAGCAGTTTGCTATTAGCGGGTGGAATCAATGAGCAGTTCTTC.